A selection of T cell receptor beta chains follows, all from one sample in a study of T cells in localized non-small cell lung cancer. Assay used: immunoSEQ multiplex PCR; TCRdb lists only in-frame clones, some missing. The top ten clones hold roughly 7.2% of a sample with around 23,000 clones, around nine tenths of them seen once. The sequenced sample was peripheral blood, obtained before any cancer treatment. The receptors come from a woman aged 40 to 75 with stage I lung adenocarcinoma. Both conserved end residues are part of each CDR3. Each record gives: J gene, V gene, D gene, clone size, CDR3 protein, CDR3 DNA. D genes are given only for firm matches. Expanded clones get a size class; other rows say once, few or many, or leave the size out.

j_gene: TRBJ1-5; v_gene: TRBV2; d_gene: NA; abundance: NA; CDR3aa: CASSENRETSRPQHF; CDR3nt: TGTGCCAGCAGTGAGAACAGGGAGACCTCCCGGCCCCAGCATTTT
j_gene: TRBJ1-4; v_gene: TRBV7-2; d_gene: TRBD1; abundance: NA; CDR3aa: CASSFPTGLGEKLFF; CDR3nt: TGTGCCAGCAGCTTCCCGACAGGGTTAGGGGAAAAACTGTTTTTT
j_gene: TRBJ1-5; v_gene: TRBV7-9; d_gene: NA; abundance: NA; CDR3aa: CASSRFDQPQHF; CDR3nt: TGTGCCAGCAGCCGATTTGATCAGCCCCAGCATTTT
j_gene: TRBJ2-2; v_gene: TRBV4-3; d_gene: NA; abundance: NA; CDR3aa: CASSLYRAGELFF; CDR3nt: TGCGCCAGCAGCCTATACCGTGCCGGGGAGCTGTTTTTT
j_gene: TRBJ2-2; v_gene: TRBV7-2; d_gene: NA; abundance: NA; CDR3aa: CASSLQGGSNTGELFF; CDR3nt: TGTGCCAGCAGCTTACAGGGGGGTTCAAACACCGGGGAGCTGTTTTTT
j_gene: TRBJ1-1; v_gene: TRBV4-1; d_gene: NA; abundance: NA; CDR3aa: CASSQEESLNTEAFF; CDR3nt: TGCGCCAGCAGCCAAGAAGAATCCCTCAACACTGAAGCTTTCTTT
j_gene: TRBJ1-2; v_gene: TRBV2; d_gene: TRBD1; abundance: NA; CDR3aa: CASRTGGGNYGYTF; CDR3nt: TGTGCCAGCAGGACAGGGGGTGGTAACTATGGCTACACCTTC
j_gene: TRBJ2-1; v_gene: TRBV11-3; d_gene: TRBD2; abundance: NA; CDR3aa: CASSLVYPSGGQFF; CDR3nt: TGTGCCAGCAGCTTAGTCTATCCCTCGGGAGGGCAGTTCTTC
j_gene: TRBJ1-2; v_gene: TRBV28; d_gene: NA; abundance: NA; CDR3aa: CASSSRGYTF; CDR3nt: TGTGCCAGCAGTTCGAGAGGCTACACCTTC
j_gene: TRBJ2-1; v_gene: TRBV12-5; d_gene: NA; abundance: few; CDR3aa: CASGFLPGTKAGPNEQFF; CDR3nt: TGTGCTAGTGGTTTTTTGCCCGGCACCAAGGCCGGTCCCAATGAGCAGTTCTTC
j_gene: TRBJ2-1; v_gene: TRBV14; d_gene: NA; abundance: NA; CDR3aa: CASSRDADRDEQFF; CDR3nt: TGTGCCAGCAGCCGGGACGCGGATAGGGATGAGCAGTTCTTC
j_gene: TRBJ2-3; v_gene: TRBV27; d_gene: NA; abundance: once; CDR3aa: CASSSYPTRASTDTQYF; CDR3nt: TGTGCCAGCAGTTCCTACCCGACCCGTGCTAGCACAGATACGCAGTATTTT
j_gene: TRBJ2-7; v_gene: TRBV4-1; d_gene: NA; abundance: NA; CDR3aa: CASSRPGSSYEQYF; CDR3nt: TGCGCCAGCAGCCGACCCGGTAGCTCCTACGAGCAGTACTTC
j_gene: TRBJ2-1; v_gene: TRBV5-8; d_gene: TRBD2; abundance: NA; CDR3aa: CASSFQGLALNEQFF; CDR3nt: TGTGCCAGCAGCTTCCAGGGACTAGCCCTTAATGAGCAGTTCTTC
j_gene: TRBJ1-1; v_gene: TRBV9; d_gene: TRBD1; abundance: NA; CDR3aa: CASSVSMTGMNTEAFF; CDR3nt: TGTGCCAGCAGCGTATCCATGACAGGGATGAACACTGAAGCTTTCTTT
j_gene: TRBJ1-1; v_gene: TRBV5-4; d_gene: NA; abundance: NA; CDR3aa: CASSFPGAGITEAFF; CDR3nt: TGTGCCAGCAGCTTCCCCGGGGCGGGAATCACTGAAGCTTTCTTT
j_gene: TRBJ2-1; v_gene: TRBV7-8; d_gene: NA; abundance: NA; CDR3aa: CASSLSQYTEQFF; CDR3nt: TGTGCCAGCAGCTTGAGTCAGTATACTGAGCAGTTCTTC
j_gene: TRBJ2-5; v_gene: TRBV10-3; d_gene: TRBD1; abundance: NA; CDR3aa: CAIGDSGQETQYF; CDR3nt: TGTGCCATCGGGGACAGTGGCCAAGAGACCCAGTACTTC
j_gene: TRBJ2-3; v_gene: TRBV27; d_gene: NA; abundance: NA; CDR3aa: CASSFIRGTTDTQYF; CDR3nt: TGTGCCAGCAGTTTCATCCGGGGGACCACAGATACGCAGTATTTT
j_gene: TRBJ2-4; v_gene: TRBV27; d_gene: TRBD2; abundance: NA; CDR3aa: CASKDGRLKNIQYF; CDR3nt: TGTGCCAGCAAGGACGGGAGGCTTAAAAACATTCAGTACTTC
j_gene: TRBJ1-4; v_gene: TRBV25-1; d_gene: TRBD1; abundance: NA; CDR3aa: CASRMTGGNEKLFF; CDR3nt: TGTGCCAGCAGGATGACAGGGGGTAATGAAAAACTGTTTTTT
j_gene: TRBJ2-3; v_gene: TRBV7-6; d_gene: TRBD1; abundance: few; CDR3aa: CASSLGGQGDTQYF; CDR3nt: TGTGCCAGCAGCTTAGGGGGACAGGGCGATACGCAGTATTTT
j_gene: TRBJ2-1; v_gene: TRBV9; d_gene: NA; abundance: NA; CDR3aa: CASSVASMEAYNEQFF; CDR3nt: TGTGCCAGCAGCGTAGCTTCCATGGAGGCCTACAATGAGCAGTTCTTC
j_gene: TRBJ2-3; v_gene: TRBV9; d_gene: NA; abundance: NA; CDR3aa: CASSREFRSDTQYF; CDR3nt: TGTGCCAGCAGCCGGGAGTTCCGCTCAGATACGCAGTATTTT
j_gene: TRBJ2-7; v_gene: TRBV5-1; d_gene: NA; abundance: once; CDR3aa: CASRIGYAYEQYF; CDR3nt: TGCGCCAGCAGAATAGGCTACGCCTACGAGCAGTACTTC
j_gene: TRBJ2-1; v_gene: TRBV15; d_gene: TRBD2; abundance: NA; CDR3aa: CATSSPGLAGASSYNEQFF; CDR3nt: TGTGCCACCAGCAGTCCGGGACTAGCGGGGGCAAGCTCCTACAATGAGCAGTTCTTC
j_gene: TRBJ1-1; v_gene: TRBV11-3; d_gene: NA; abundance: NA; CDR3aa: CASSRAGINTEAFF; CDR3nt: TGTGCCAGCAGTCGAGCGGGAATAAACACTGAAGCTTTCTTT
j_gene: TRBJ2-1; v_gene: TRBV11-2; d_gene: NA; abundance: once; CDR3aa: CASSTGPHAYNEQFF; CDR3nt: TGTGCCAGCAGCACGGGACCTCATGCCTACAATGAGCAGTTCTTC
j_gene: TRBJ1-1; v_gene: TRBV29-1; d_gene: TRBD1; abundance: few; CDR3aa: CSVSGQGRTEAFF; CDR3nt: TGCAGCGTTTCCGGACAGGGAAGGACTGAAGCTTTCTTT
j_gene: TRBJ2-4; v_gene: TRBV19; d_gene: TRBD1; abundance: NA; CDR3aa: CASSIPTGGRPVAKNIQYF; CDR3nt: TGTGCCAGTAGTATTCCGACAGGGGGCCGACCCGTAGCCAAAAACATTCAGTACTTC
j_gene: TRBJ1-2; v_gene: TRBV7-2; d_gene: TRBD1; abundance: few; CDR3aa: CASSLTGTAIANYGYTF; CDR3nt: TGTGCCAGCAGCCTTACCGGGACAGCGATAGCTAACTATGGCTACACCTTC
j_gene: TRBJ2-5; v_gene: TRBV5-1; d_gene: TRBD2; abundance: NA; CDR3aa: CASSPLAGGTQETQYF; CDR3nt: TGCGCCAGCAGCCCACTAGCGGGAGGGACACAAGAGACCCAGTACTTC
j_gene: TRBJ2-5; v_gene: TRBV7-9; d_gene: TRBD1; abundance: once; CDR3aa: CASSLAPPGGQETQYF; CDR3nt: TGTGCCAGCAGCTTAGCGCCTCCAGGGGGCCAAGAGACCCAGTACTTC
j_gene: TRBJ1-2; v_gene: TRBV13; d_gene: TRBD1; abundance: NA; CDR3aa: CASSRRDRGHGYTF; CDR3nt: TGTGCCAGCAGCCGCCGGGACAGGGGACATGGCTACACCTTC
j_gene: TRBJ2-5; v_gene: TRBV27; d_gene: NA; abundance: NA; CDR3aa: CASSLSAVDLQTQYF; CDR3nt: TGTGCCAGCAGTTTATCGGCCGTCGATCTCCAGACCCAGTACTTC
j_gene: TRBJ2-7; v_gene: TRBV5-5; d_gene: NA; abundance: NA; CDR3aa: CASSLRDIYEQYF; CDR3nt: TGTGCCAGCAGCTTAAGGGACATCTACGAGCAGTACTTC
j_gene: TRBJ2-5; v_gene: TRBV5-1; d_gene: NA; abundance: NA; CDR3aa: CASTANGGGQETQYF; CDR3nt: TGCGCCAGCACCGCAAACGGGGGTGGGCAAGAGACCCAGTACTTC
j_gene: TRBJ2-5; v_gene: TRBV10-3; d_gene: NA; abundance: NA; CDR3aa: CATSRGQEETQYF; CDR3nt: TGTGCCACTTCCAGGGGACAAGAAGAGACCCAGTACTTC
j_gene: TRBJ1-2; v_gene: TRBV13; d_gene: NA; abundance: NA; CDR3aa: CASSPPGGLSGGYTF; CDR3nt: TGTGCCAGCAGCCCCCCGGGAGGACTTTCCGGGGGCTACACCTTC
j_gene: TRBJ1-2; v_gene: TRBV7-9; d_gene: TRBD1; abundance: NA; CDR3aa: CASSSWDSSEDGYTF; CDR3nt: TGTGCCAGCAGCTCTTGGGACAGCTCGGAGGATGGCTACACCTTC
j_gene: TRBJ1-2; v_gene: TRBV9; d_gene: NA; abundance: NA; CDR3aa: CASSVAGGYGYTF; CDR3nt: TGTGCCAGCAGCGTAGCGGGTGGCTATGGCTACACCTTC
j_gene: TRBJ2-1; v_gene: TRBV28; d_gene: NA; abundance: NA; CDR3aa: CASSLTEGAGLPNEQFF; CDR3nt: TGTGCCAGCAGTTTAACGGAAGGGGCGGGACTTCCCAATGAGCAGTTCTTC
j_gene: TRBJ2-7; v_gene: TRBV5-1; d_gene: NA; abundance: NA; CDR3aa: CASSLADEQYF; CDR3nt: TGCGCCAGCAGCTTGGCCGACGAGCAGTACTTC
j_gene: TRBJ2-7; v_gene: TRBV28; d_gene: NA; abundance: NA; CDR3aa: CASSLGYEQYF; CDR3nt: TGTGCCAGCAGTTTGGGCTACGAGCAGTACTTC
j_gene: TRBJ1-5; v_gene: TRBV19; d_gene: TRBD1; abundance: NA; CDR3aa: CASRPSLWGQNYNQPQHF; CDR3nt: TGTGCCAGTAGGCCGAGTCTCTGGGGACAGAACTACAATCAGCCCCAGCATTTT
j_gene: TRBJ1-4; v_gene: TRBV5-1; d_gene: NA; abundance: NA; CDR3aa: CASSLTVPSSSEKLFF; CDR3nt: TGCGCCAGCAGCTTGACGGTACCCAGTAGCTCTGAAAAACTGTTTTTT